The TCR beta chain described here comes from a study of circulating tumor DNA in untreated peripheral T-cell lymphoma. The tumor tissue sample was taken at baseline before any treatment. The V and J ends lost 1 base and 8 bases, in that order; junction bases with no gene match: 0. This CDR3 is built from 12 residues. From germline, CDR1 is GTSNPN and CDR2 SVGIG (reference sequence). Assay: immunoSEQ multiplex PCR; the TCRdb copy retains only in-frame clones and omits some. The data contain 1,500 to 2,000 clones, around 87% of them singletons. Study-level results: Baseline tissues yielded roughly 86% and baseline serum over 60% tumor-specific clonotype detection.

Comments on this clone: Antigen specificity is unknown.

The sequenced sample consisted of tumor tissue. The chain recombines TRBV30 with TRBJ1-4; 8 positions agree with TRBD1. The TCR comes from a human donor with peripheral T-cell lymphoma. The CDR3 spells CAWSGDREKLFF. The CDR3 nucleotides are TGTGCCTGGAGTGGGGACAGGGAAAAACTGTTTTTT.